The 20 T cell receptor beta chains below all came from one sample that was sequenced in a study of T-cell reconstitution after alpha-beta-depleted transplantation in children. TCRbeta library construction was performed incorporating unique molecular identifiers. In TCRdb, the PCR reads were re-called with MiXCR into one record per CDR3 protein. The sample records about 400,000 distinct CDR3 sequences, approximately 20% being singletons. This specimen was PBMCs from the stem cell graft donor, taken from the stem cell graft. The receptors were gathered from a human donor who donated a stem cell graft to a child with acute myeloid leukemia.

A note on this clonotype: Germline is not matched at one junction end, which may reflect a read error. The chain joins TRBV13 to TRBJ1-1, with 7 nucleotides matching TRBD1. The CDR3 is 15 residues long. From germline, CDR1 is PRHDT and CDR2 FYEKMQ (reference sequence). The CDR3 region has the DNA TGTGCCAGCAGCCCTCGACAGGGAATGGGTACTGAAGCTTTGTTT. Its protein product is CASSPRQGMGTEALF.

The chain employs TRBV18 and TRBJ1-1, with TRBD1 matching over 9 bases. V was pared by 2 bases and J by 4 bases, with 2 bases of the junction left unmatched. From germline, CDR1 is KGHSH and CDR2 LQKENI. This CDR3 contains 14 residues. The CDR3 here is CASSPETGGTEAFF. CDR3 in DNA: TGTGCCAGCTCACCAGAGACAGGGGGCACTGAAGCTTTCTTT. The full variable domain, its missing parts supplied by reference TRBV18 and TRBJ1-1, is NAGVMQNPRHLVRRRGQEARLRCSPMKGHSHVYWYRQLPEEGLKFMVYLQKENIIDESGMPKERFSAEFPKEGPSILRIQQVVRGDSAAYFCASSPETGGTEAFFGQGTRLTVV.

The V and J genes are TRBV5-1 and TRBJ2-2, with 13 bases matching TRBD2. The germline gives CDR1 SGHRS, CDR2 YFSETQ. The trim removed 0 bases at V and 2 bases at J, leaving 4 bases unmatched. The CDR3 consists of 18 residues. This CDR3 reads CASSLAGTSGINTGELFF. The CDR3 bases are TGCGCCAGCAGCTTGGCTGGGACTAGCGGGATTAACACCGGGGAGCTGTTTTTT. The full variable domain, completed using reference TRBV5-1 and TRBJ2-2, is KAGVTQTPRYLIKTRGQQVTLSCSPISGHRSVSWYQQTPGQGLQFLFEYFSETQRNKGNFPGRFSGRQFSNSRSEMNVSTLELGDSALYLCASSLAGTSGINTGELFFGEGSRLTVL.

This clonotype was seen many times. The chain is built from TRBV12-3 or TRBV12-4 and TRBJ1-5; possibly TRBD1 for D (5 bases). The CDR3 totals 17 residues. With 5 bases removed from V and 0 bases from J, the gap between germline ends came to 17 bases. The CDR3 here is CASSPRGRPYSNQPQHF. CDR3 coding DNA: TGTGCCAGCAGTCCTAGGGGAAGGCCTTATAGCAATCAGCCCCAGCATTTT.

This clonotype was observed a few times. The genes are TRBV12-3 or TRBV12-4 and TRBJ2-3; D unclear. This CDR3 has 13 residues. V was trimmed by 5 bases and J by 4 bases, leaving 10 bases between them. The CDR3 region has the DNA TGTGCCAGCAGTGCGCAGATCGCAGATACGCAGTATTTT. Its protein is CASSAQIADTQYF.

The J gene is TRBJ2-1, the V gene TRBV5-5; 7 nucleotides agree with TRBD2. Losses at the gene ends were 4 bases for V and 3 bases for J; bases not matched to a gene: 7. CDR1 is SGHKS and CDR2 is YYEKEE in the germline V gene (reference sequence). The CDR3 spans 15 residues. The CDR3 coding sequence is TGTGCCAGCAGCCCTGGAAGCGGGATCTACAATGAGCAGTTCTTC. Its protein is CASSPGSGIYNEQFF.

With respect to this clonotype: This clone may be a read error of a much larger clone one base away. The J gene is TRBJ2-1, the V gene TRBV29-1, with 11 nucleotides matching TRBD2. Germline assignment: CDR1 SQVTM and CDR2 ANQGSEA. The V and J ends lost 3 bases and 4 bases, in that order; junction bases with no gene match: 5. This CDR3 comprises 15 residues. The CDR3 spells CSVDLRLAGYNEQFF. The CDR3 DNA is TGCAGCGTTGACCTGAGACTAGCGGGGTACAATGAGCAGTTCTTC.

The rearrangement joins TRBV29-1 to TRBJ2-6; 7 nucleotides match TRBD1. Trimming took 3 bases from V and 0 from J; bases not matched to a gene: 17. CDR3 length equals 20 residues. Germline values: CDR1 SQVTM, CDR2 ANQGSEA. The CDR3 region has the DNA TGCAGCGTTGAGTTTTTCGGGGCAGGGGGTATCTCCTCTGGGGCCAACGTCCTGACTTTC. Translating gives CSVEFFGAGGISSGANVLTF.

This chain's CDR3 is CASSYGQGETQYF. In nucleotides, the CDR3 is TGCGCCAGCAGTTACGGACAGGGAGAGACCCAGTACTTC. The J gene is TRBJ2-5, the V gene TRBV4-1; 8 bases fit TRBD1. J gave up 4 bases and V 6 bases, and 4 bases lay outside the gene matches. The germline V gene encodes CDR1 MGHRA and CDR2 YSYEKL. The CDR3 has 13 residues.

This clonotype has a handful of counts. The J gene is TRBJ2-2, the V gene TRBV4-3, with 8 bases that match TRBD1. The CDR3 loop spans 19 amino acids. Germline V gene data show CDR1 as LGHNA and CDR2 as YSLEER. V was clipped by 2 bases and J by 0 bases; unmatched bases: 11. The CDR3 reads CASSQHGTGQHANTGELFF. CDR3 sequence (DNA): TGCGCCAGCAGCCAACACGGGACAGGCCAACACGCGAACACCGGGGAGCTGTTTTTT.

This clonotype came up a few times. The chain employs TRBV24-1 and TRBJ2-3, with 9 positions matching TRBD1. CDR3 length: 16 amino acids. CDR1 and CDR2 from the germline V gene are KGHDR and SFDVKD. V trimming: 7 bases; J trimming: 2 bases; junction bases outside the gene matches: 9. The CDR3 DNA reads TGTGCCACCAGCCTAAGGACAGGGGCCGACACAGATACGCAGTATTTT. This codes for CATSLRTGADTDTQYF.

The chain employs TRBV29-1 and TRBJ2-3, with D perhaps matching TRBD2 (6 bases). The germline CDR1 and CDR2 sequences are SQVTM and ANQGSEA. This CDR3 has 15 residues. The V gene lost 4 bases and the J gene lost 0 bases, with 14 bases spanning the gap. The CDR3 protein is CSVASTSLSTDTQYF. The CDR3, as DNA: TGCAGCGTTGCCAGTACTAGCCTTAGCACAGATACGCAGTATTTT.

The chain employs TRBV5-1 and TRBJ2-3, with 12 bases aligning to TRBD2. V dropped 4 bases and J dropped 3; count of bases not matched to a gene: 0. The CDR3 runs to 14 residues. Looked up from germline, CDR1 is SGHRS and CDR2 is YFSETQ. CDR3 nucleotides: TGCGCCAGCAGCACTAGCGGGAGGACAGATACGCAGTATTTT. It translates to CASSTSGRTDTQYF.

Many counts were recorded for this clonotype. The V call is TRBV7-2, the J call TRBJ2-7; 10 nucleotides align to TRBD2. The CDR3 is made up of 17 amino acids. The germline CDR1 and CDR2 sequences are SGHTA and FQGNSA. V shed 1 base and J 6 bases; nucleotides not matched to a gene: 12. This chain's CDR3 is CASSLVAPSGRSLEQYF. The CDR3 DNA sequence: TGTGCCAGCAGCTTAGTGGCCCCTAGCGGGAGATCCCTCGAGCAGTACTTC.

There are many counts of this clonotype. This chain connects TRBV6-5 to TRBJ2-1; D may be TRBD1 or TRBD2 (5 bases each). The length of the CDR3 is 15 residues. Trimming cost V 4 bases and J 2 bases, with 12 bases left between them. CDR1 and CDR2 (germline): MNHEY, SVGAGI. The CDR3 DNA is TGTGCCAGCAGTTCCACCGGGGCTACCTACAATGAGCAGTTCTTC. Encoded protein: CASSSTGATYNEQFF.

This clonotype was seen a handful of times. The chain couples TRBV15 to TRBJ2-1; 11 bases are shared with TRBD2. J gave up 0 bases and V 3 bases, and 4 bases lay outside the gene matches. The germline V gene encodes CDR1 LNHNV and CDR2 YYDKDF (reference sequence). This CDR3 region has 17 residues. DNA of the CDR3: TGTGCCACCAGCAGTGGACTAGCGGGTAGCTCCTACAATGAGCAGTTCTTC. It specifies CATSSGLAGSSYNEQFF.

The sample holds a few counts of this clonotype. The genes are TRBV4-1 and TRBJ1-1, with TRBD1 identical over 8 bases. Per the germline V gene, CDR1 is MGHRA and CDR2 is YSYEKL. J lost 10 bases, V lost 4 bases, and 5 bases had no gene match. The CDR3 sequence is 12 residues long. The CDR3 DNA reads as TGCGCCAGCAGCCCTATACAGGGGGGAGCTTTCTTT. Protein product: CASSPIQGGAFF.

This chain uses TRBV5-1 with TRBJ2-7, with D possibly being TRBD1 (5 bases). There are 13 residues in the CDR3. V was cut by 4 bases and J by 2 bases, with 10 bases left in between. Germline CDR1 SGHRS, CDR2 YFSETQ. The CDR3 is CASSVTATYEQYF. The CDR3 region has the DNA TGCGCCAGCAGCGTGACAGCTACCTACGAGCAGTACTTC.

This chain uses TRBV5-1 with TRBJ1-2; D ambiguous. Trimming took 0 bases from V and 4 from J, leaving 10 bases between them. This CDR3 has 14 amino acids. The V gene's germline CDR1 is SGHRS and CDR2 YFSETQ. CDR3 bases: TGCGCCAGCAGCTTGGAGTGGGGAGTCTATGGCTACACCTTC. The encoded protein is CASSLEWGVYGYTF.

J is TRBJ2-1 and V is TRBV20-1; 8 bases are a match to TRBD2. J gave up 2 bases and V 3 bases, and 9 bases lay outside the gene matches. The germline CDR1 and CDR2 sequences are DFQATT and SNEGSKA (reference sequence). The CDR3 consists of 16 residues. CDR3 loop: CSASPPSGPPYNEQFF. CDR3 DNA sequence: TGCAGTGCTAGCCCCCCTAGCGGGCCCCCCTACAATGAGCAGTTCTTC.